The sequence of this T cell receptor beta chain was determined in a study of T cell responses to AZD1222 COVID-19 vaccine. CDR1 and CDR2 from the germline V gene are SGHAT and FQNNGV. V trimming: 0 bases; J trimming: 10 bases; junction bases outside the gene matches: 4. The CDR3 spans 15 residues. TCRdb's copy holds only in-frame clones and misses some; the assay was immunoSEQ multiplex PCR. The table records some 150,000 clones, roughly 89% of them present only once. The study, taken as a whole, reports: Mostly white British, mostly female donors; authors suggested clonal diversity may be underestimated.

This clone was found once. Its antigen remains unidentified. The clonotype originates from an adult in good health. Sample: peripheral blood, taken on day 0 of AZD1222 vaccination. This chain uses TRBV11-2 with TRBJ1-6; TRBD1 agrees at 9 bases. The DNA of the CDR3 is TGTGCCAGCAGCTTAGACACAGGGGGCGGGTCACCCCTCCACTTT. Its protein is CASSLDTGGGSPLHF.